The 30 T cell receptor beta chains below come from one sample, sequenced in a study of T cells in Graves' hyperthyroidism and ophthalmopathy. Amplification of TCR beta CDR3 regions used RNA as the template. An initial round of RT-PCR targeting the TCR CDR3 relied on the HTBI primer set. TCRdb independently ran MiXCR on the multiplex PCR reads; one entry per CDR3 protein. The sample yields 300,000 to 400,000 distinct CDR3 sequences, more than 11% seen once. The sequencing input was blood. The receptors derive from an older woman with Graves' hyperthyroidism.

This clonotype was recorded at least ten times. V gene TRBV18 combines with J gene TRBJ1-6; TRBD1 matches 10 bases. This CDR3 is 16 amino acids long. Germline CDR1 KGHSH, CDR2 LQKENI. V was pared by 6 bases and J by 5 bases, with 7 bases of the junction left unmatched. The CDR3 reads CASSRGQGGHNSPLHF. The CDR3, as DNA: TGTGCCAGCTCTCGAGGACAGGGGGGACATAATTCACCCCTCCACTTT. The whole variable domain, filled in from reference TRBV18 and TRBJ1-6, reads NAGVMQNPRHLVRRRGQEARLRCSPMKGHSHVYWYRQLPEEGLKFMVYLQKENIIDESGMPKERFSAEFPKEGPSILRIQQVVRGDSAAYFCASSRGQGGHNSPLHFGNGTRLTVT.

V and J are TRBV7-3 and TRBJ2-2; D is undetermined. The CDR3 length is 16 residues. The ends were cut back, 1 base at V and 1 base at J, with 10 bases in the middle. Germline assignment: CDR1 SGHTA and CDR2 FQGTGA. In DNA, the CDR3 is TGTGCCAGCAGCTTAAACCAGGCAGGGAACACCGGGGAGCTGTTTTTT. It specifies CASSLNQAGNTGELFF.

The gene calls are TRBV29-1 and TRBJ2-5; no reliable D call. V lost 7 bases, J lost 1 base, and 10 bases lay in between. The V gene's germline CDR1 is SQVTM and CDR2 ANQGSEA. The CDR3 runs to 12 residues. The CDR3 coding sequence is TGCAGCGCATACGTGATCCAAGAGACCCAGTACTTC. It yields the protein CSAYVIQETQYF.

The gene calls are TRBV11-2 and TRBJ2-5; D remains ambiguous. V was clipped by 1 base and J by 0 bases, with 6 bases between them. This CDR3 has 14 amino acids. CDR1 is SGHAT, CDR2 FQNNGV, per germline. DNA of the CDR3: TGTGCCAGCAGCTTAGGATTGCACCAAGAGACCCAGTACTTC. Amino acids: CASSLGLHQETQYF.

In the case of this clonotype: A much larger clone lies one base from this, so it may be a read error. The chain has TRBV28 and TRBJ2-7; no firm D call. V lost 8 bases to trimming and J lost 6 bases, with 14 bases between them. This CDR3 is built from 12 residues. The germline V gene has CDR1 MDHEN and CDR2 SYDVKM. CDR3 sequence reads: CASGTGSSEQYF. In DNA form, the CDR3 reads TGTGCCAGCGGCACCGGGTCCAGCGAGCAGTACTTC.

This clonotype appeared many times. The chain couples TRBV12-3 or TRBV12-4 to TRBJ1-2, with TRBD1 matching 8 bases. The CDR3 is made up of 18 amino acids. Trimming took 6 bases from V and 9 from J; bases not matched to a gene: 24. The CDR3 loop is CASSSSRAAGTGGFSYTF. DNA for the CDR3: TGTGCCAGCAGCTCATCCCGCGCCGCCGGGACAGGCGGATTTAGCTACACCTTC.

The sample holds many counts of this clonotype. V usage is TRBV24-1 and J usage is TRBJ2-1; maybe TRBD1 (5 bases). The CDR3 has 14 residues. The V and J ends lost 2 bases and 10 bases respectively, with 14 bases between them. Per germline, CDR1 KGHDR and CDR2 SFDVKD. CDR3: CATSDWGGTWEQFF. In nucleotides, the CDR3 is TGTGCCACCAGTGATTGGGGCGGAACATGGGAGCAGTTCTTC.

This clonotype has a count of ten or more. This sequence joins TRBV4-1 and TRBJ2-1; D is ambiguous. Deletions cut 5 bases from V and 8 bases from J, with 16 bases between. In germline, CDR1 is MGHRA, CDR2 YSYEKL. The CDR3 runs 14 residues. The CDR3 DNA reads TGCGCCAGCAGCTCCATCCGGGTTGGCCATGAGCAGTTCTTC. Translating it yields CASSSIRVGHEQFF.

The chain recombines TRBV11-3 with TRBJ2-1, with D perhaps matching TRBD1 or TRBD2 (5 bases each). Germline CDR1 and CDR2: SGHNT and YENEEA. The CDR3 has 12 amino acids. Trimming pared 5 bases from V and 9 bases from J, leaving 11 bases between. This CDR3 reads CASSARDGEQFF. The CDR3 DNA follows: TGTGCCAGCAGCGCGAGGGACGGTGAGCAGTTCTTC. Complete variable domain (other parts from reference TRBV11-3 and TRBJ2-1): EAGVVQSPRYKIIEKKQPVAFWCNPISGHNTLYWYLQNLGQGPELLIRYENEEAVDDSQLPKDRFSAERLKGVDSTLKIQPAELGDSAVYLCASSARDGEQFFGPGTRLTVL.

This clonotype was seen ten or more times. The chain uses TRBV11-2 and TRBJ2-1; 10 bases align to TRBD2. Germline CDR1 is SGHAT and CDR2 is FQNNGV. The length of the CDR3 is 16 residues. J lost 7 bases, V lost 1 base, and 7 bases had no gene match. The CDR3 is CASSLGSLAGWNEQFF. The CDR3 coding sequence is TGTGCCAGCAGCTTAGGGTCACTAGCGGGATGGAATGAGCAGTTCTTC.

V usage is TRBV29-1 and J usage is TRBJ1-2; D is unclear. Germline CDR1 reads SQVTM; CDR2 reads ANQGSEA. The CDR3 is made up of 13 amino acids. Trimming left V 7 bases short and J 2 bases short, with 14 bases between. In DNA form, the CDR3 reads TGCAGCGCCCCCCGGACGGGAAACTATGGCTACACCTTC. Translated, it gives CSAPRTGNYGYTF.

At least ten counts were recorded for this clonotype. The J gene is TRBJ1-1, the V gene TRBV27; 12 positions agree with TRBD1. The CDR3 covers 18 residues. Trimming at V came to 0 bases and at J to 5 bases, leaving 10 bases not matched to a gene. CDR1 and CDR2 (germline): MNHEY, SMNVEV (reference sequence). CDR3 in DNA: TGTGCCAGCAGTTTATCGTTTGGGACAGGGGGCTTGGAGACTGAAGCTTTCTTT. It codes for CASSLSFGTGGLETEAFF.

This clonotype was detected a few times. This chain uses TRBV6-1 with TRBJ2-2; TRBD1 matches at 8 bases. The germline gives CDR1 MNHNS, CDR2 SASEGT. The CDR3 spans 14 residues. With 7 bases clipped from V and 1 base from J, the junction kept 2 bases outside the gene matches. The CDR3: CASTGQGNTGELFF. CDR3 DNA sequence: TGTGCCAGCACTGGACAGGGGAACACCGGGGAGCTGTTTTTT.

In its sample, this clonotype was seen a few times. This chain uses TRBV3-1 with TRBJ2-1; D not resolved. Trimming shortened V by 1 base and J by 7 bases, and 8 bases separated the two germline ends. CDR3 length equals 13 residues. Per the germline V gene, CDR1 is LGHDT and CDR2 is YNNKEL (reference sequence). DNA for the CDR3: TGTGCCAGCAGCCAAGGTTTTATAAATGAGCAGTTCTTC. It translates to CASSQGFINEQFF.

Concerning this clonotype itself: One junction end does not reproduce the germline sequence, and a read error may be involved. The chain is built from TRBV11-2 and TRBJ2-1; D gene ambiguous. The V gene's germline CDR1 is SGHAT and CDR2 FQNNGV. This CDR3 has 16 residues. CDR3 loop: CASSVDRADTYNEQFF. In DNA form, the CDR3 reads TGTGCCAGCAGCGTAGATCGAGCTGATACCTACAATGAGCAGTTCTTC.

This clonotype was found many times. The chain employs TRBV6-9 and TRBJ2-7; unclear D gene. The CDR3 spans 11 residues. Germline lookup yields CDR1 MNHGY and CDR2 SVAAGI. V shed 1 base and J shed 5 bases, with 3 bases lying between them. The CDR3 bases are TGTGCCAGCAGTTATTACGACGAGCAGTACTTC. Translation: CASSYYDEQYF.

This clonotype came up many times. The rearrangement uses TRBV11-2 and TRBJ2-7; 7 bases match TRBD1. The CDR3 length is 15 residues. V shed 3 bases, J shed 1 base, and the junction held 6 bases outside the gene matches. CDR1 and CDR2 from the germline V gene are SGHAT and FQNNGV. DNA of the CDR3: TGTGCCAGCAGCTTGACGACAGGGCGGTCCTACGAGCAGTACTTC. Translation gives CASSLTTGRSYEQYF.

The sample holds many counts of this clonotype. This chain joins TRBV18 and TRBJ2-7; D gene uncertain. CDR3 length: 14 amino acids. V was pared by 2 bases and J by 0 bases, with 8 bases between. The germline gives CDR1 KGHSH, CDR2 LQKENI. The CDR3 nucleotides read TGTGCCAGCTCACCAAACCAATTCTCCTACGAGCAGTACTTC. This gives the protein CASSPNQFSYEQYF.

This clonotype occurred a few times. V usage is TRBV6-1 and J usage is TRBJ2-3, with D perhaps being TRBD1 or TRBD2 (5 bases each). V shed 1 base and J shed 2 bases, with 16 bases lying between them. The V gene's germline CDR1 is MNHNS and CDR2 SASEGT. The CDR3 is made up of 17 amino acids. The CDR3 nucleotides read TGTGCCAGCAGTGAAGGTTCCTTTTGGGGGAACACAGATACGCAGTATTTT. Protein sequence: CASSEGSFWGNTDTQYF.

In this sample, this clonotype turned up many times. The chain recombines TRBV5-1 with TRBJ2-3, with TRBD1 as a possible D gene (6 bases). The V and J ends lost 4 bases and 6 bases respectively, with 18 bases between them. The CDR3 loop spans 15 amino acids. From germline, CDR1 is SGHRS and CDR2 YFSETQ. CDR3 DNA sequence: TGCGCCAGCAGCCGGAGAGGACAGAAACCTGATACGCAGTATTTT. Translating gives CASSRRGQKPDTQYF. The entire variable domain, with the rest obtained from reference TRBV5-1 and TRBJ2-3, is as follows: KAGVTQTPRYLIKTRGQQVTLSCSPISGHRSVSWYQQTPGQGLQFLFEYFSETQRNKGNFPGRFSGRQFSNSRSEMNVSTLELGDSALYLCASSRRGQKPDTQYFGPGTRLTVL.

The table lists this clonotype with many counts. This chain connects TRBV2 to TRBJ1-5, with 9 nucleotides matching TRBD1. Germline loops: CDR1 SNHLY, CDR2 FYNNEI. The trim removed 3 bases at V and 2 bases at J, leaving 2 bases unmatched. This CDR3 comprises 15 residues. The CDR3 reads CASSDRTGGNQPQHF. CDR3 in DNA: TGTGCCAGCAGTGACCGGACAGGGGGCAATCAGCCCCAGCATTTT.

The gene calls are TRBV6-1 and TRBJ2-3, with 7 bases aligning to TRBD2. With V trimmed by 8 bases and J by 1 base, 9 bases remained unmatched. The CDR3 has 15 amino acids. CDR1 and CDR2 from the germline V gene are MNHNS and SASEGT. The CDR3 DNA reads TGTGCCAGCGGATACGCGGGAGAGGGCACAGATACGCAGTATTTT. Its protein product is CASGYAGEGTDTQYF.

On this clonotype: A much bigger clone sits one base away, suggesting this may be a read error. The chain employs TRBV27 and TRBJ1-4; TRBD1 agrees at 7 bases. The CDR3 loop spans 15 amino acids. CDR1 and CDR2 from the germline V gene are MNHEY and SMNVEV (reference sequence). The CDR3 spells CAGSFLAGGGEKLFF. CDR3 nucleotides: TGTGCCGGCAGTTTTTTAGCAGGGGGAGGTGAAAAACTGTTTTTT.

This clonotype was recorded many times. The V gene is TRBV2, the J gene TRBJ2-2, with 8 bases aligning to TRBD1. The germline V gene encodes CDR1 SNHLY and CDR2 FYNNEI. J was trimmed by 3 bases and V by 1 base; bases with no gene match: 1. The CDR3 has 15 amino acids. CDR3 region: CASSEVTGDTGELFF. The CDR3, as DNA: TGTGCCAGCAGTGAAGTGACAGGGGACACCGGGGAGCTGTTTTTT.

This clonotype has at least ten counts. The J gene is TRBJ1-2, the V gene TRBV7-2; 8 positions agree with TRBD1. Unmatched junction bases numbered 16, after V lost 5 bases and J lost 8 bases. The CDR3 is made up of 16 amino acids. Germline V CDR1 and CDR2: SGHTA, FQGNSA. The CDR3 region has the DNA TGTGCCAGCAGCCCGACCCGGACAGGGCGCCTTAAGGGCTACACCTTC. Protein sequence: CASSPTRTGRLKGYTF.

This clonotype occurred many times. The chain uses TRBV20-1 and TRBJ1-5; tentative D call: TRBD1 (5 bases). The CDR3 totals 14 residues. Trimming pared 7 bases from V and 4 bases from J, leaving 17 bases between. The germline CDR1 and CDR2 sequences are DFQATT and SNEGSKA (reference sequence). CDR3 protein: CSVAPAGPNQPQHF. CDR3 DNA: TGCAGTGTGGCGCCGGCAGGGCCTAATCAGCCCCAGCATTTT.

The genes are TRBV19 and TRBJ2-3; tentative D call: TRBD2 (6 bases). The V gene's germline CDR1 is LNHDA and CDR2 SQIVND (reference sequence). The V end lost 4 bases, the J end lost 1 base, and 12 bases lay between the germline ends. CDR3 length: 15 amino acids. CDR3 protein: CASSTSAGRTDTQYF. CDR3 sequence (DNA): TGTGCCAGTAGTACCTCAGCGGGCCGCACAGATACGCAGTATTTT.

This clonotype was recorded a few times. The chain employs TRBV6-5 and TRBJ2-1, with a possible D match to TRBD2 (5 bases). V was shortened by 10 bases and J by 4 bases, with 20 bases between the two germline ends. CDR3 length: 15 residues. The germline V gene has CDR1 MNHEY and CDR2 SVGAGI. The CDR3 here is CATINRGRGYNEQFF. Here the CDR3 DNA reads TGTGCCACCATTAATCGGGGTCGGGGTTACAATGAGCAGTTCTTC.

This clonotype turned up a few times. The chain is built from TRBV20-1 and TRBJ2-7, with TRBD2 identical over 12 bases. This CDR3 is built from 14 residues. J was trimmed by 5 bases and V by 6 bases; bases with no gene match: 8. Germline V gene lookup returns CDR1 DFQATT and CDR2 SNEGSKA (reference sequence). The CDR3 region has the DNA TGCAGTGCAGCGGAGACTAGCGGGAGTCACGAGCAGTACTTC. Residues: CSAAETSGSHEQYF.

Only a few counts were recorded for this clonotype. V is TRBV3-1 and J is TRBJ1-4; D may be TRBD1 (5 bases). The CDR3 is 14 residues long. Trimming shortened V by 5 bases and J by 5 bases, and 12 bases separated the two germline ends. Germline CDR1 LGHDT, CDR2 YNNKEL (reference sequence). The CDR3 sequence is CASSARGGNEKLFF. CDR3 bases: TGTGCCAGCAGCGCAAGGGGAGGGAATGAAAAACTGTTTTTT.